Presented here are 20 T cell receptor beta chains from one specimen sequenced in a study of cytomegalovirus exposure and HLA in healthy donors. It was with 60 Vbeta and 13 Jbeta primers that the PCR ran. Data came from immunoSEQ multiplex PCR; TCRdb stores just in-frame clones and leaves some out. The sample shows 130,000 or so clones, about 74% of them seen only once. Input material: PBMCs. Receptors originate from a young man in good health and CMV-seropositive.

V usage is TRBV19 and J usage is TRBJ2-3; weak D call: TRBD2 (6 bases). Germline V gene sequence: CDR1 LNHDA, CDR2 SQIVND (reference sequence). This CDR3 has 13 amino acids. V was cut by 5 bases and J by 5 bases, with 11 bases left in between. For the CDR3, the DNA is TGTGCCAGTAGTTCTAGCGCGGGAGATACGCAGTATTTT. Residues: CASSSSAGDTQYF.

This clone was recorded a few times. V is TRBV19 and J is TRBJ1-3; weak D call: TRBD1 (5 bases). CDR1 LNHDA and CDR2 SQIVND come from the germline V gene (reference sequence). The CDR3 is made up of 14 amino acids. V lost 4 bases to trimming and J lost 1 base, with 8 bases between them. This chain's CDR3 is CASSTTVSGNTIYF. The CDR3 nucleotides are TGTGCCAGTAGTACGACAGTATCTGGAAACACCATATATTTT. The full variable domain, in which reference TRBV19 and TRBJ1-3 provide the parts outside the CDR3, is DGGITQSPKYLFRKEGQNVTLSCEQNLNHDAMYWYRQDPGQGLRLIYYSQIVNDFQKGDIAEGYSVSREKKESFPLTVTSAQKNPTAFYLCASSTTVSGNTIYFGEGSWLTVV.

This sequence joins TRBV5-1 and TRBJ2-3; 9 positions match TRBD2. Trimming at V came to 0 bases and at J to 1 base, leaving 6 bases not matched to a gene. The V gene's germline CDR1 is SGHRS and CDR2 YFSETQ. The CDR3 has 17 residues. The CDR3 protein is CASSLASSGTRTDTQYF. The DNA for the CDR3 is TGCGCCAGCAGCTTGGCCTCTAGCGGGACCCGCACAGATACGCAGTATTTT.

This clone turned up a few times. The V and J genes are TRBV10-1 and TRBJ1-1, with 12 positions matching TRBD1. The CDR3 runs 16 residues. CDR1 is WNHNN, CDR2 SYGVQD, per germline (reference sequence). The ends lost 9 bases at V and 0 bases at J; junction bases unmatched: 8. The CDR3, as DNA: TGCGCCAGAAGGGACAGGGGGCCTACTATGAACACTGAAGCTTTCTTT. It specifies CARRDRGPTMNTEAFF.

J is TRBJ2-1 and V is TRBV19; 10 bases line up with TRBD2. Per the germline V gene, CDR1 is LNHDA and CDR2 is SQIVND (reference sequence). Unmatched junction bases numbered 9, after V lost 0 bases and J lost 4 bases. The CDR3 contains 18 residues. This CDR3 reads CASSIERAGGPRYNEQFF. The DNA for the CDR3 is TGTGCCAGTAGTATAGAGCGAGCGGGAGGGCCTCGATACAATGAGCAGTTCTTC.

The chain combines TRBV5-1 with TRBJ2-7, with 9 bases aligning to TRBD1. Germline V gene lookup returns CDR1 SGHRS and CDR2 YFSETQ. V trimming: 1 base; J trimming: 0 bases; junction bases outside the gene matches: 2. The CDR3 covers 15 residues. CDR3 bases: TGCGCCAGCAGCTTGACAGGGGGCCTCTCCTACGAGCAGTACTTC. Residues: CASSLTGGLSYEQYF.

The chain recombines TRBV4-2 with TRBJ2-1; 10 positions match TRBD2. Germline V gene sequence: CDR1 LGHNA, CDR2 YNFKEQ. V lost 0 bases and J lost 3; bases outside the gene matches: 5. The CDR3 is 17 residues long. CDR3 DNA sequence: TGTGCCAGCAGCCAAGATCCGGCTAGCGGGGGCTACAATGAGCAGTTCTTC. Its protein is CASSQDPASGGYNEQFF.

The chain joins TRBV29-1 to TRBJ2-7, with 11 positions matching TRBD1. V was pared by 7 bases and J by 3 bases, with 5 bases of the junction left unmatched. CDR1 is SQVTM and CDR2 is ANQGSEA in the germline V gene. The CDR3 covers 13 residues. DNA of the CDR3: TGCAGCGCCTCTGGGACAGGGGGCTACGAGCAGTACTTC. Its translation is CSASGTGGYEQYF.

This clone was observed once. This CDR3 is CASSLGVAGGQETQYF. The CDR3 DNA follows: TGCGCCAGCAGCTTGGGGGTAGCGGGGGGCCAAGAGACCCAGTACTTC. The rearrangement uses TRBV5-1 and TRBJ2-5; 10 nucleotides align to TRBD2. The CDR3 has 16 amino acids. Trimming at V came to 0 bases and at J to 1 base, leaving 3 bases not matched to a gene. CDR1 SGHRS and CDR2 YFSETQ come from the germline V gene.

The chain employs TRBV19 and TRBJ2-1; D is unresolved. Trimming took off 7 bases at V and 6 bases at J, with 13 bases between the two ends. CDR1 and CDR2 (germline): LNHDA, SQIVND (reference sequence). This CDR3 spans 13 amino acids. CDR3 sequence reads: CASTPRNANEQFF. In nucleotides, the CDR3 is TGTGCCAGTACCCCGAGGAACGCCAATGAGCAGTTCTTC.

This chain joins TRBV7-8 and TRBJ2-7; D is possibly TRBD1 (5 bases). Germline lookup yields CDR1 SGHVS and CDR2 FQNEAQ. The CDR3 has 14 amino acids. Trimming shortened V by 5 bases and J by 7 bases, and 18 bases separated the two germline ends. In DNA, the CDR3 is TGTGCCAGCAGCACGACAGTAGGATTTAGTGAGCAGTACTTC. It specifies CASSTTVGFSEQYF.

This clone showed up just once. The V call is TRBV6-5, the J call TRBJ2-7; TRBD2 aligns across 8 bases. CDR3 length: 15 amino acids. J was trimmed by 0 bases and V by 5 bases; bases with no gene match: 6. The germline V gene encodes CDR1 MNHEY and CDR2 SVGAGI. The chain's CDR3 is CASSRIAGSSYEQYF. For the CDR3, the DNA is TGTGCCAGCAGTAGGATAGCGGGGAGCTCCTACGAGCAGTACTTC.

J is TRBJ2-7 and V is TRBV15, with 10 bases matching TRBD1. CDR3 length equals 15 residues. Trimming removed 3 bases from V and 2 bases from J; junction bases left unmatched: 4. Germline CDR1 LNHNV, CDR2 YYDKDF (reference sequence). The CDR3 protein is CATSRVGQGAYEQYF. The CDR3 nucleotides read TGTGCCACCAGCAGGGTCGGACAGGGGGCCTACGAGCAGTACTTC.

This clone has a single count. The V gene is TRBV2, the J gene TRBJ1-1; D may be TRBD1 (5 bases). In germline, CDR1 is SNHLY, CDR2 FYNNEI. The CDR3 contains 13 residues. Trimming stripped 7 bases from V and 2 bases from J, with 11 bases between. The CDR3 region is CASNRQPNTEAFF. The DNA of the CDR3 is TGTGCCAGCAACAGGCAGCCAAACACTGAAGCTTTCTTT.

The chain is built from TRBV2 and TRBJ1-6, with TRBD1 matching 7 bases. The CDR3 length is 16 residues. Germline lookup yields CDR1 SNHLY and CDR2 FYNNEI. The V segment lost 5 bases and the J segment 10 bases; nucleotides outside the gene matches: 14. The CDR3 DNA follows: TGTGCCAGCAGTTGGGAAGGGGGCGGACTTAACTCACCCCTCCACTTT. Its translation is CASSWEGGGLNSPLHF.

This chain joins TRBV27 and TRBJ1-5; a possible D gene is TRBD1 (6 bases). Germline CDR1 MNHEY, CDR2 SMNVEV (reference sequence). The CDR3 has 18 amino acids. V was trimmed by 3 bases and J by 6 bases, leaving 24 bases between them. CDR3 DNA sequence: TGTGCCAGCAGTTTTAGGGTTTCGCCAGGGGCAGGCATTCAGCCCCAGCATTTT. It specifies CASSFRVSPGAGIQPQHF.

The chain employs TRBV5-1 and TRBJ2-1; 10 bases match TRBD2. V shed 4 bases, J shed 8 bases, and the junction held 9 bases outside the gene matches. From germline, CDR1 is SGHRS and CDR2 YFSETQ. The CDR3 runs to 15 residues. The CDR3 reads CASSERLAGADEQFF. In nucleotides, the CDR3 is TGCGCCAGCAGCGAACGCCTAGCGGGAGCGGATGAGCAGTTCTTC.

The chain employs TRBV12-5 and TRBJ2-3; possible D gene TRBD1, 6 bases. Germline CDR1 reads LGHNT; CDR2 reads FRNRAP. The CDR3 loop spans 16 amino acids. The V and J ends lost 4 bases and 6 bases respectively, with 20 bases between them. The CDR3 DNA is TGTGCTAGTGGTTCCTTACAGGGCGGACCAAACGATACGCAGTATTTT. Translation gives CASGSLQGGPNDTQYF. Full variable domain (remainder filled in from reference TRBV12-5 and TRBJ2-3): DARVTQTPRHKVTEMGQEVTMRCQPILGHNTVFWYRQTMMQGLELLAYFRNRAPLDDSGMPKDRFSAEMPDATLATLKIQPSEPRDSAVYFCASGSLQGGPNDTQYFGPGTRLTVL.

This clone rates as medium-sized. This rearrangement joins TRBV28 to TRBJ1-6; 8 bases are shared with TRBD1. The CDR3 spans 19 residues. Per germline, CDR1 MDHEN and CDR2 SYDVKM. With 6 bases clipped from V and 4 bases from J, the junction kept 17 bases outside the gene matches. The CDR3 DNA follows: TGTGCCAGCAGCCGACAGGGGACACTACCTATAATTTATAATTCACCCCTCCACTTT. Translated: CASSRQGTLPIIYNSPLHF.

CDR3 region: CASSSRKGGPTDTQYF. The CDR3 DNA reads as TGCGCCAGCAGCTCCCGGAAGGGGGGGCCCACAGATACGCAGTATTTT. The rearrangement joins TRBV4-1 to TRBJ2-3; a weak D match, TRBD2 (7 bases). The V and J ends lost 5 bases and 2 bases respectively, with 17 bases between them. The CDR3 loop spans 16 amino acids. Germline CDR1 MGHRA, CDR2 YSYEKL.